The entry that follows covers one TCR beta chain sequence. Blood sampling was done at baseline, cycle 4 day 1, and cycle 7 day 1. This sample is drawn from a study of OX40 agonist ivuxolimab in advanced cancers. Overall study context: Patients receiving dose escalation had hepatocellular carcinoma, melanoma, renal cell or head and neck cancer.

CDR1 and CDR2 (germline): KGHSH, LQKENI. There are 14 residues in the CDR3. Germline trimming cut 3 bases from V and 5 bases from J; bases unmatched to any gene: 3. Only in-frame clones appear in the TCRdb table, and some are missing; sequencing was by immunoSEQ multiplex PCR. The sample yields 50,000 to 55,000 clones, over 75% seen once. The origin of this receptor is an adult with an advanced solid tumor such as melanoma, head and neck, liver or kidney cancer. The V and J genes are TRBV18 and TRBJ2-5; TRBD2 matches at 10 bases. The specimen was CD4+ or CD8+ T cells sorted from blood, collected in a trial of the OX40 agonist ivuxolimab. The CDR3 DNA reads as TGTGCCAGCTCACCCTCTAGCGGGGGTGAGACCCAGTACTTC. Residues: CASSPSSGGETQYF.